Included here is one T cell receptor (beta chain) sequence, with context. Germline CDR1 WNHNN, CDR2 SYGVQD (reference sequence). The CDR3 runs 15 residues. The junction had 5 bases not matched to a gene; V was cut back by 2 bases and J by 6 bases. This specimen comes from a study of cytomegalovirus exposure and HLA in healthy donors. The PCR contained 60 Vbeta and 13 Jbeta primers. TCRdb's copy holds only in-frame clones and misses some; the assay was immunoSEQ multiplex PCR. This table holds some 130,000 clones, over 60% found once. Sequenced material: PBMCs. This clonotype was sampled from a man between 25 and 39 years old in good health and CMV-seronegative. The J gene is TRBJ2-1, the V gene TRBV10-1, with 9 bases identical to TRBD1. The CDR3 sequence is CASSEAQGATNEQFF. The CDR3 DNA follows: TGCGCCAGCAGTGAGGCACAGGGGGCGACCAATGAGCAGTTCTTC.